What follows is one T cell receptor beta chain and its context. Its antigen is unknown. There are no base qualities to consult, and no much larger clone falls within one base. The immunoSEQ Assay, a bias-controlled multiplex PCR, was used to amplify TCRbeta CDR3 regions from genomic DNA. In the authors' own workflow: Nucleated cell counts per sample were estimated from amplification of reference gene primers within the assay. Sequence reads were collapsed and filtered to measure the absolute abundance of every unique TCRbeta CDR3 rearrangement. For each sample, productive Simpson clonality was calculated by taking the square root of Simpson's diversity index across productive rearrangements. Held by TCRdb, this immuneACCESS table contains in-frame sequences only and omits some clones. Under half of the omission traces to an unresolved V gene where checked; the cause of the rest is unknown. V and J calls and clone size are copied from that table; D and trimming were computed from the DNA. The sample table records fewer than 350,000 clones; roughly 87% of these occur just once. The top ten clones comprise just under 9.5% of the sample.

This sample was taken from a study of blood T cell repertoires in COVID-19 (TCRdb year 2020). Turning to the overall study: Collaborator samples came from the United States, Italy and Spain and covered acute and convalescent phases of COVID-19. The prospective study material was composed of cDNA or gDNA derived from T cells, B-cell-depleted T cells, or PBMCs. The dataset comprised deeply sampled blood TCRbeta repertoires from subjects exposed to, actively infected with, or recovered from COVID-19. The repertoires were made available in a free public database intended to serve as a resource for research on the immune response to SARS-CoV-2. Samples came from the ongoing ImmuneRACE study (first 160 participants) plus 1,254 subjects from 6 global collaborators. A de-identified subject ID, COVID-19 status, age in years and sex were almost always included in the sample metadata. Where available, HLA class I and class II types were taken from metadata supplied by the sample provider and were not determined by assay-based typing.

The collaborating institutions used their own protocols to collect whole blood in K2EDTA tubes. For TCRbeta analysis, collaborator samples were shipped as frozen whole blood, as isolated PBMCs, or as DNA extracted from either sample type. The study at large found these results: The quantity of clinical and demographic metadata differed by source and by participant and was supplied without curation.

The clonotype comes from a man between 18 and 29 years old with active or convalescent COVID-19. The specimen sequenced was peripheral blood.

CDR3 reads: CASSHLDRETEAFF. The nucleotide sequence reads as follows: TGCGCCAGCAGCCACCTCGACAGGGAGACTGAAGCTTTCTTT. The chain was built from TRBV4-1 and TRBJ1-1, and TRBD1 aligns with 7 junction nucleotides. CDR1 and CDR2, looked up from the germline V gene, are MGHRA and YSYEKL. The CDR3 spans 14 residues, from the cysteine through the phenylalanine. Only CDR3 DNA remains: 42 bases, in frame from the first base. V has 3 bases trimmed and J has 5 bases trimmed; junction bases matching no gene number 6.